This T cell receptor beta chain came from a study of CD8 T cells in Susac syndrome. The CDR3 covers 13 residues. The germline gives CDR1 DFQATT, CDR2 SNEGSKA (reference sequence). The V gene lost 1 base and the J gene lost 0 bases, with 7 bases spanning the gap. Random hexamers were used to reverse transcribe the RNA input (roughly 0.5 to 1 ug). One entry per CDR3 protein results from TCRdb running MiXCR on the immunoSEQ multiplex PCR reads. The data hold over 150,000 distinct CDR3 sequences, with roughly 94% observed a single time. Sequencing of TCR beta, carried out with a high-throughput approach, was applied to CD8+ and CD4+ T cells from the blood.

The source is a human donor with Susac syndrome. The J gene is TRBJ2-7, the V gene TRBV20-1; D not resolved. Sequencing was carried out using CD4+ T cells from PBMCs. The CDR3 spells CSARGGTSYEQYF. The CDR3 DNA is TGCAGTGCTAGAGGGGGTACCTCCTACGAGCAGTACTTC.